The 10 T cell receptor beta chains in this list originate from one sample, sequenced in a study of shared T cell receptors in the human thymus. Sequencing used immunoSEQ multiplex PCR; TCRdb keeps in-frame clones, though not all of them. The profile shows approximately 490,000 clones, around 78% of them singletons. This sample also belongs to another study, concerning human thymus T cells.

Sequencing was performed on thymocytes. The receptor source for this set is a boy in the first two years of life with a congenital heart defect.

The V call is TRBV9, the J call TRBJ2-2, with 9 nucleotides matching TRBD2. The CDR3 length is 17 residues. With V trimmed by 0 bases and J by 3 bases, 6 bases remained unmatched. Germline V gives CDR1 SGDLS, CDR2 YYNGEE. CDR3 sequence (DNA): TGTGCCAGCAGCGTAGTTGCGGGAGGGCCCCACACCGGGGAGCTGTTTTTT. Its protein product is CASSVVAGGPHTGELFF.

This clone showed up just once. The chain combines TRBV13 with TRBJ1-1; D not certain. V gave up 6 bases and J gave up 1 base, with 12 bases separating them. Germline lookup yields CDR1 PRHDT and CDR2 FYEKMQ (reference sequence). The CDR3 has 14 residues. The CDR3 protein is CASRVSTPNTEAFF. DNA for the CDR3: TGTGCCAGCAGGGTATCGACACCGAACACTGAAGCTTTCTTT.

The V gene is TRBV29-1, the J gene TRBJ2-3; maybe TRBD2 (7 bases). In germline, CDR1 is SQVTM, CDR2 ANQGSEA. Trimming stripped 7 bases from V and 0 bases from J, with 14 bases between. The CDR3 sequence is 14 residues long. CDR3 bases: TGCAGCGAGAAGGGGGGGTCTAGCACAGATACGCAGTATTTT. It specifies CSEKGGSSTDTQYF.

The V call is TRBV6-1, the J call TRBJ2-7; 8 bases are a match to TRBD2. CDR1 and CDR2 from the germline V gene are MNHNS and SASEGT. The trim removed 0 bases at V and 0 bases at J, leaving 4 bases unmatched. The CDR3 spans 16 residues. CDR3: CASSEASLAASYEQYF. CDR3 DNA: TGTGCCAGCAGTGAAGCGTCACTAGCGGCCTCCTACGAGCAGTACTTC.

V is TRBV27 and J is TRBJ2-1; 7 bases are shared with TRBD2. The ends lost 4 bases at V and 5 bases at J; junction bases unmatched: 17. Germline CDR1 MNHEY, CDR2 SMNVEV (reference sequence). The CDR3 runs 18 residues. CDR3 nucleotides: TGTGCCAGCAGTTCCTCCGGGTCCTGGACTAGGGTCGACAATGAGCAGTTCTTC. It yields the protein CASSSSGSWTRVDNEQFF.

In DNA form, the CDR3 reads TGTGCCTGGAGTAAGCGGGAGGGGCAGGATACGCAGTATTTT. Its protein product is CAWSKREGQDTQYF. The rearrangement links TRBV30 to TRBJ2-3, with 10 bases matching TRBD2. This CDR3 spans 14 amino acids. V was pared by 2 bases and J by 6 bases, with 5 bases of the junction left unmatched. Germline CDR1 GTSNPN, CDR2 SVGIG (reference sequence).

The gene calls are TRBV19 and TRBJ2-7; possible D gene TRBD1, 5 bases. Trimming removed 5 bases at V and 4 bases at J, with 12 bases between. The CDR3 length is 13 residues. CDR1 LNHDA and CDR2 SQIVND come from the germline V gene (reference sequence). CDR3 protein: CASSLVAGYEQYF. The CDR3 nucleotides are TGTGCCAGTAGTCTGGTAGCAGGGTACGAGCAGTACTTC. Full variable domain (missing parts from reference TRBV19 and TRBJ2-7): DGGITQSPKYLFRKEGQNVTLSCEQNLNHDAMYWYRQDPGQGLRLIYYSQIVNDFQKGDIAEGYSVSREKKESFPLTVTSAQKNPTAFYLCASSLVAGYEQYFGPGTRLTVT.

The V gene is TRBV5-4, the J gene TRBJ1-1; 7 nucleotides agree with TRBD1. CDR1 is SGHNT, CDR2 YYREEE, per germline (reference sequence). J gave up 5 bases and V 4 bases, and 11 bases lay outside the gene matches. This CDR3 comprises 15 residues. CDR3 protein: CASSDAHRGGTEAFF. Here the CDR3 DNA reads TGTGCCAGCAGCGACGCCCACAGGGGTGGTACTGAAGCTTTCTTT.

The chain couples TRBV11-3 to TRBJ2-7; a possible D gene is TRBD2 (6 bases). Germline values: CDR1 SGHNT, CDR2 YENEEA. The CDR3 has 17 residues. V lost 2 bases and J lost 0, with 17 bases in between. The CDR3 sequence: CASSLNGAIGSSYEQYF. The CDR3 DNA reads TGTGCCAGCAGCTTAAACGGGGCGATCGGGAGCTCCTACGAGCAGTACTTC.

This sequence joins TRBV15 and TRBJ2-2; the D gene is possibly TRBD2 (6 bases). Trimming pared 1 base from V and 8 bases from J, leaving 11 bases between. This CDR3 region has 14 residues. Per the germline V gene, CDR1 is LNHNV and CDR2 is YYDKDF (reference sequence). CDR3 bases: TGTGCCACCAGCAGAGCTGGGGGGACTGGGGAGCTGTTTTTT. This codes for CATSRAGGTGELFF.